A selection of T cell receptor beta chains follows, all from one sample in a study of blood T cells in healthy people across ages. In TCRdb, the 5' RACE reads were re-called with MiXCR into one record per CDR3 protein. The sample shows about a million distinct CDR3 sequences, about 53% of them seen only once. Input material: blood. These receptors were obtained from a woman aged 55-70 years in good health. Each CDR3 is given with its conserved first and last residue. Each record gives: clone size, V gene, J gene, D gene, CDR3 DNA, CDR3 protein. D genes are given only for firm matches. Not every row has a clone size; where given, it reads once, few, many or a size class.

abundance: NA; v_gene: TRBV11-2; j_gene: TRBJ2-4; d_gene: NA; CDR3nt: TGTGCCAGCTTGATGCTTCGAGAGCAGTACTTC; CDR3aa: CASLMLREQYF
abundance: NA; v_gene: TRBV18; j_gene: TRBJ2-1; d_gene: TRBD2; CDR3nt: TGTGCCAGCTCACTCCGGACTAGCGGGAGAACCATCTACAATGAGCAGTTCTTC; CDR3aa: CASSLRTSGRTIYNEQFF
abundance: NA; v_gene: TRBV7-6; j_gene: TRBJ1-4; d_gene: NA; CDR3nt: TGTGCCAGCAGCCCATCCTTTTTCAGTGAAAAACTGTTTTTT; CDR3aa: CASSPSFFSEKLFF
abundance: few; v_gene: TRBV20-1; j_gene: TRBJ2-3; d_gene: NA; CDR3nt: TGCAGTGCCTCCCTCGGGCAGACAGATACGCAGTATTTT; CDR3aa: CSASLGQTDTQYF
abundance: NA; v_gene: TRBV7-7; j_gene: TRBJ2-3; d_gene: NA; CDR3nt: TGTGCCAGCAGCGTCGTGCGTGCAGATACGCAGTATTTT; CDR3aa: CASSVVRADTQYF
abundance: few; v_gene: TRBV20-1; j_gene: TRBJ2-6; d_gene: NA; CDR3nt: TGCAGTGCCCCGTGGGGCCACCTTTCTGGGGCCAACGTCCTGACTTTC; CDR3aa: CSAPWGHLSGANVLTF
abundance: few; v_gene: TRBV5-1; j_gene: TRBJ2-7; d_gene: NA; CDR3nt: TGCGCCAGCAGCTTGCGGGACAACAGCGGCGAGCAGTACTTC; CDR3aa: CASSLRDNSGEQYF
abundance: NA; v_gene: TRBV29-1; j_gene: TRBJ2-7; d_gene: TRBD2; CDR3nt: TGCAGCGCGGAGGGTGAGCGGGAGGGTGGATTCCCCTCCTACAATGAGCAGTACTTC; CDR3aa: CSAEGEREGGFPSYNEQYF
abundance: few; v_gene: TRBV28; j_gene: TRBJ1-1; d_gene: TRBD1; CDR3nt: TGTGCCAGCAGCGACGACAGGGGCACTGAAGCTTTCTTT; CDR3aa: CASSDDRGTEAFF
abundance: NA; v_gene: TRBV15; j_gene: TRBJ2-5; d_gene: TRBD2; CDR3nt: TGTGCCACCAGCTACCTAGCGGGAGCCGAGGAGACCCAGTACTTC; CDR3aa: CATSYLAGAEETQYF
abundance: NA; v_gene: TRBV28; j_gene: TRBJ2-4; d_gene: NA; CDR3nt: TGTGCCAGCAGTTTGACTATCGGAGGGGAGCAGTACTTC; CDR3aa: CASSLTIGGEQYF
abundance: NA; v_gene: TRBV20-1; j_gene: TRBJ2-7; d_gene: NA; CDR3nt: TGCAGTGCCAACCCAGGGGATAGCGGTTCCTACGAGCAGTACTTC; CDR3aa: CSANPGDSGSYEQYF
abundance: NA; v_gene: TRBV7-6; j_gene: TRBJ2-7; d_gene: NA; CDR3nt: TGTGCCAGCAGCCCGGCTAGCTCCCAAATAGACTACGAGCAGTACTTC; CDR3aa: CASSPASSQIDYEQYF
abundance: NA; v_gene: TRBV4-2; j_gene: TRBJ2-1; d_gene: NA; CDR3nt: TGTGCCAGCAGCCAAGTAAACAGGGAGGATGAGCAGTTCTTC; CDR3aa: CASSQVNREDEQFF
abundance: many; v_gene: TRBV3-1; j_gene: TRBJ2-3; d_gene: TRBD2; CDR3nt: TGTGCCAGCAGCGGAAGAGGACTAGCACTCCTCCCAGATACGCAGTATTTT; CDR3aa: CASSGRGLALLPDTQYF
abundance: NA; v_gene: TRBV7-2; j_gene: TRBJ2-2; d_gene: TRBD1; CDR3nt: TGTGCCAGCAGGTTGGGGACAGCCACCGGGGAGCTGTTTTTT; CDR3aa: CASRLGTATGELFF
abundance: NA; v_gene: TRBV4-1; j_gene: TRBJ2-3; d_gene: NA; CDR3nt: TGCGCCAGCAGCCGAGAGCTAGGGGCTTATACGCAGTATTTT; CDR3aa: CASSRELGAYTQYF
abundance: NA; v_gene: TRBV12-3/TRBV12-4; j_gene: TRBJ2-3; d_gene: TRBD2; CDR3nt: TGTGCCAGCAGTTTGGCCAGAACTAGCGCAGATACGCAGTATTTT; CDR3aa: CASSLARTSADTQYF
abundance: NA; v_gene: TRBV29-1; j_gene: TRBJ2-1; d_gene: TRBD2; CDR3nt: TGCAGCGTTGAACGGCGGGAGAGAAATGAGCAGTTCTTC; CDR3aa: CSVERRERNEQFF
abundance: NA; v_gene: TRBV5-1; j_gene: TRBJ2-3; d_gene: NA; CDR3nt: TGCGCCAGCAGCAGGAGCGAATCGGGCGTGGATACGCAGTATTTT; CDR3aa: CASSRSESGVDTQYF
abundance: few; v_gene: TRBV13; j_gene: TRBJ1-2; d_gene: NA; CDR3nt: TGTGCCAGCAGCGAACAGGGTTCTGGCTATGGCTACACCTTC; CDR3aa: CASSEQGSGYGYTF
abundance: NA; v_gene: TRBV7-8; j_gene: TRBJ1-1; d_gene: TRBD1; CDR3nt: TGTGCCAGCAGCTACCGGGACAGGGGTATAACTGAAGCTTTCTTT; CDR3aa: CASSYRDRGITEAFF
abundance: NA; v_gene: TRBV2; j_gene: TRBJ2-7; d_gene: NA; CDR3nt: TGTGCCAGCACGCGAGAAAGCTACGAGCAGTACTTC; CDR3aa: CASTRESYEQYF
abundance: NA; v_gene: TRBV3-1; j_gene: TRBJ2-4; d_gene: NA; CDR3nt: TGTGCCAGCAGCCACAAGATGAGGAGCTACGGGCAGTACTTC; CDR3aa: CASSHKMRSYGQYF
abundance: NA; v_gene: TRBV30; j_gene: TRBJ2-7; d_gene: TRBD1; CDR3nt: TGTGCCTGGAGTGTACGGGACAGAGCCTACGAGCAGTACTTC; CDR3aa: CAWSVRDRAYEQYF
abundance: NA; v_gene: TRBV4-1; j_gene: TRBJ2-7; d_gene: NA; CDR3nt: TGCGCCAGCAGCCCTAACAGTTTTTCGGCCTACGAGCAGTACTTC; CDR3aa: CASSPNSFSAYEQYF
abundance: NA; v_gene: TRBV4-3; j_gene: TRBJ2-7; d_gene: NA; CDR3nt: TGCGCCAGCAGCCAAGATTACAGAAACGACGAGCAGTACTTC; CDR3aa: CASSQDYRNDEQYF
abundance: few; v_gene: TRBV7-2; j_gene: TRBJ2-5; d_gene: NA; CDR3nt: TGTGCCAGCAGCTGGGCCCCAACTACGCAACAAGAGACCCAGTACTTC; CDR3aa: CASSWAPTTQQETQYF
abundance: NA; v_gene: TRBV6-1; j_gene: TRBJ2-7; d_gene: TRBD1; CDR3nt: TGTGCCAGCAGTGAAAGGGGCGCGACAGGGTTTTCCTACGAGCAGTACTTC; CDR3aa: CASSERGATGFSYEQYF
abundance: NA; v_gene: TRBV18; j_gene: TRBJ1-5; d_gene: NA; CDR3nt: TGTGCCAGCTCACCACAGGGATCGGAACAGCCCCAGCATTTT; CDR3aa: CASSPQGSEQPQHF
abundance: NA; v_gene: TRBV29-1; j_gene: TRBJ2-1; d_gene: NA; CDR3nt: TGCAGCGTTGTTCGACGCGGACTGGGCAATGAGCAGTTCTTC; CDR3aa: CSVVRRGLGNEQFF
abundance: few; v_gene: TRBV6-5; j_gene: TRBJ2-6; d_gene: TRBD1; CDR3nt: TGTGCCAGCAGTTTCGGACAGGGAAACTCTGGGGCCAACGTCCTGACTTTC; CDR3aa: CASSFGQGNSGANVLTF
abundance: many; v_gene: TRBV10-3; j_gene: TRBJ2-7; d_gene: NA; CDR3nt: TGTGCCACCGGCATTAGTTCCTACGAGCAGTACTTC; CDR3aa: CATGISSYEQYF
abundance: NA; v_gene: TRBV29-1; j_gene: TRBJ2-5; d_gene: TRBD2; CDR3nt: TGCAGCGTTGAGAGGGAGGGCCCGGAGACCCAGTACTTC; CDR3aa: CSVEREGPETQYF
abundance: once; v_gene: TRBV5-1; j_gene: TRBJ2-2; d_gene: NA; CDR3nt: TGCGCCAGCAGCCCCACCGCGGTTCCCGCGAACACCGGGGAGCTGTTTTTT; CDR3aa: CASSPTAVPANTGELFF
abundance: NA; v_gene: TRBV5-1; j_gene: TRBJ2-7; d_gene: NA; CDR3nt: TGCGCCAGTACTCCGGGACATGGCTACGAGCAGTACTTC; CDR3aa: CASTPGHGYEQYF
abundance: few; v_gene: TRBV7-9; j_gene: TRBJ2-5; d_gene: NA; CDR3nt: TGTGCCAGCAGCTTGCGGGACTCGGGGACGGAGACCCAGTACTTC; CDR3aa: CASSLRDSGTETQYF
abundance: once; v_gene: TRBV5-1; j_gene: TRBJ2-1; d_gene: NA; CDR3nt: TGCGCCAGCAGTCCGGAGGGGAGATCGGCCTACAATGAGCAGTTCTTC; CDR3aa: CASSPEGRSAYNEQFF
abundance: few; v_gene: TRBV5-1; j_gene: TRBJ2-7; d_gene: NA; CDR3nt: TGCGCCAGCGGGCCGACAGACTACGAGCAGTACTTC; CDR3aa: CASGPTDYEQYF
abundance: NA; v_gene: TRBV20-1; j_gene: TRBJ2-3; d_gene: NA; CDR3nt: TGCAGTGCTAGAGTATCTGGGGTAACAGATACGCAGTATTTT; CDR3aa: CSARVSGVTDTQYF
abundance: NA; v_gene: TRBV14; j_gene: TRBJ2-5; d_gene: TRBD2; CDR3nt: TGTGCCAGCAGCCACTCAGCGGGAGCACAAGAGACCCAGTACTTC; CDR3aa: CASSHSAGAQETQYF
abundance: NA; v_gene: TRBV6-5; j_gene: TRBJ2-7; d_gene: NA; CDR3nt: TGTGCCAGCAGTGGCTTTGACGCCTACGAGCAGTACTTC; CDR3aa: CASSGFDAYEQYF
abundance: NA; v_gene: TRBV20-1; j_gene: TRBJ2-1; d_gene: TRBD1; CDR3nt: TGCAGTGCTTTTCCGTGGGAAGGGGGCCAAGAGACCCAGTTCTTC; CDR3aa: CSAFPWEGGQETQFF
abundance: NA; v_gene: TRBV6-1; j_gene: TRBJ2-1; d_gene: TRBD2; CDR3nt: TGTGCCAGCAGTGAGGGACTAGCGGGGGCCTACAATGAGCAGTTCTTC; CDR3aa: CASSEGLAGAYNEQFF
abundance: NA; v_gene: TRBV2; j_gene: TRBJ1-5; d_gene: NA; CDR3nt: TGTGCCAGCAGAATGGGGATTAGCAATCAGCCCCAGCATTTT; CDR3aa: CASRMGISNQPQHF